This TCR beta chain originates from a study of T cells in localized non-small cell lung cancer (dated by TCRdb to about 2020). About the full investigation: Comparing tumors with uninvolved tumor-adjacent lungs, the study looked at the T cell repertoires of 200 to 250 patients with early-stage NSCLC. The cohort comprised 236 treatment-naïve NSCLC patients with resected, localized lung tumors. NSCLC patients had a mean age of roughly 69 years, and fewer than 150 were male and over 85 female.

The immunoSEQ Assay was used to sequence TCR beta CDR3 regions from DNA. As for how the authors treated the data: To compute T cell density, TCR beta template counts were normalized to usable DNA, which was estimated by amplifying housekeeping genes. Richness was estimated with the preseqR package, extrapolating to 400,000 templates for PBMC samples and 120,000 templates for tissue samples. Clonality was calculated as one minus Pielou's evenness. To identify tissue-enriched TCRs, differential abundance testing was run on productive amino-acid clonotypes with a minimum total count of 5 and an alpha of 0.1. Repertoire overlap between compartments was quantified with the Jaccard Index and Morisita Overlap Index. TCR beta CDR3s were clustered by GLIPH together with public tetramer-defined viral CDR3s, and at least three viral sequences plus V-gene enrichment were required for viral motifs. Not all clones reach the TCRdb copy of this immuneACCESS table, which keeps in-frame sequences only. Checked studies attribute under half of the gap to unresolved V genes and leave the rest unexplained. Clonal size and the V and J genes are those of that table, whereas D and trimming came from the DNA. The sample data list thousands of clones, and roughly 20% of these were observed just once. Together, the top ten hold 5.5% to 6.5% of the sample.

This clone is considered medium-sized (0.01 to 0.1%). The clone's antigen remains unknown. No quality values exist for individual bases; no much larger clone is one base distant. Looking up the germline V gene yields CDR1 SGHNT and CDR2 YENEEA. V is trimmed back by 5 bases and J by 6 bases, and the junction contains 8 bases that no gene match accounts for. From the cysteine up to the phenylalanine, the CDR3 has a length of 14 residues. Left in the record is the CDR3 DNA by itself, 42 bases read in frame from the first base. Results the study describes overall, beyond this receptor: Of the top 100 tumor clones, a median of approximately 60 were detected in paired uninvolved adjacent lung; under 30 were also among that lung's top 100. Because the study design was exploratory, TCR variables were selected using unadjusted p-values without false-discovery rate correction. Higher blood T cell density associated with longer overall survival, while higher adjacent-lung clonality associated with shorter survival. Uninvolved tumor-adjacent lung showed the highest T cell clonality, higher than tumor, which suggests more focused antigenic responses in the uninvolved tumor-adjacent lung. Because multi-region tumor sequencing was not done, intratumor heterogeneity could not be ruled out.

At diagnosis, tumor, uninvolved tumor-adjacent lung and peripheral blood were collected and then preserved as a mix of FFPE and fresh-frozen material. The material was lung tumor tissue, obtained before any cancer treatment. The chain employs TRBV11-3 and TRBJ2-7, and 9 junctional nucleotides match TRBD1. This TCR came from a man aged 40 to 75 with stage II lung adenocarcinoma. The nucleotide sequence reads as follows: TGTGCCAGCAGCCCCCAAGGGGGACAGGGCGAGCAGTACTTC. It translates to CASSPQGGQGEQYF.